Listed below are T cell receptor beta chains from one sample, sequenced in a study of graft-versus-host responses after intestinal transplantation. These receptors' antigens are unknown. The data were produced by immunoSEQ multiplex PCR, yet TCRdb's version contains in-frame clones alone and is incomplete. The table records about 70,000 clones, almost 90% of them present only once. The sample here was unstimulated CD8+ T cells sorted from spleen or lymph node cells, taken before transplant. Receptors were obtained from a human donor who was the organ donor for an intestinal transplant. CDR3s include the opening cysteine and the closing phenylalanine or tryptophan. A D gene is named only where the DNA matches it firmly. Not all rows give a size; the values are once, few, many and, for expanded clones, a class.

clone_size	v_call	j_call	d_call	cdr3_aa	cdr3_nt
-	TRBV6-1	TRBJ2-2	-	CASTYDTGELFF	TGTGCCAGCACTTATGACACCGGGGAGCTGTTTTTT
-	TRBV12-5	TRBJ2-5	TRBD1	CASGLSVGQGEEETQYF	TGTGCTAGTGGTTTATCTGTCGGACAGGGGGAAGAAGAGACCCAGTACTTC
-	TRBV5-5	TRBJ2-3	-	CASSLWGGQNTQYF	TGTGCCAGCAGCTTGTGGGGGGGCCAGAATACGCAGTATTTT
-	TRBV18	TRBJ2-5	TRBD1	CASSPRQGAEDETQYF	TGTGCCAGCTCCCCCAGACAGGGGGCTGAGGATGAGACCCAGTACTTC
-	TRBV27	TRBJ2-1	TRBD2	CASTWLAGGSEQFF	TGTGCCAGCACCTGGTTAGCGGGGGGGAGTGAGCAGTTCTTC
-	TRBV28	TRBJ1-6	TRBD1	CASTSTGEPYNSPLHF	TGTGCCAGCACCTCGACAGGGGAACCGTATAATTCACCCCTCCACTTT
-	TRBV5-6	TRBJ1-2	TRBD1	CASSAGQGPNYGYTF	TGTGCCAGCAGCGCAGGACAGGGCCCCAACTATGGCTACACCTTC
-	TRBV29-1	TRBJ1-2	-	CSVERQGNYGYTF	TGCAGCGTTGAACGGCAGGGGAACTATGGCTACACCTTC
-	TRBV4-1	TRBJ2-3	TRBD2	CASSQALAGGLDTQYF	TGCGCCAGCAGCCAAGCGCTAGCGGGGGGCCTAGATACGCAGTATTTT
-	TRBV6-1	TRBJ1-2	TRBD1	CASSERIGRDRVYGYTF	TGTGCCAGCAGTGAAAGGATTGGCCGGGACAGGGTCTATGGCTACACCTTC
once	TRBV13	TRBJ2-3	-	CASSGGTVDTQYF	TGTGCCAGCAGCGGGGGGACGGTAGATACGCAGTATTTT
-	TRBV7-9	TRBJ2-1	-	CASSFLEIYNEQFF	TGTGCCAGCAGCTTTCTGGAGATCTACAATGAGCAGTTCTTC
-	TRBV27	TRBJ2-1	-	CASSLGQHNEQFF	TGTGCCAGCAGTTTAGGGCAGCACAATGAGCAGTTCTTC
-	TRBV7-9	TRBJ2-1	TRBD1	CASMGQGELNEQFF	TGTGCCAGCATGGGACAGGGGGAGCTCAATGAGCAGTTCTTC
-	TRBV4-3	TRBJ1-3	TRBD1	CASSQEQAGGYSGNTIYF	TGCGCCAGCAGCCAAGAGCAGGCAGGGGGTTACTCTGGAAACACCATATATTTT